This TCR beta chain was found in a study of STAT5B mutations in CD4+ large granular lymphocyte leukemia. TCRdb keeps only in-frame clones here, not all; method: immunoSEQ multiplex PCR. This table has about 30,000 clones, 65% to 85% appearing once. The count of this clone is one. Its cognate antigen is unknown. Study-wide points: Main leukemic clonotypes were patient-specific, but approximately 27% appeared at low frequency elsewhere.

The sample consisted of CD4+ T cells from blood buffy coats. This TCR came from a human donor in good health.

CDR3 DNA: TGCGCCAGCAGTATCGGGGGAGCGTCCTACGAGCAGTACTTC. Its protein product is CASSIGGASYEQYF. The rearrangement uses TRBV4-1 and TRBJ2-7; possibly TRBD2 for D (6 bases). This CDR3 comprises 14 residues. With 6 bases removed from V and 1 base from J, the gap between germline ends came to 13 bases. Looked up from germline, CDR1 is MGHRA and CDR2 is YSYEKL.